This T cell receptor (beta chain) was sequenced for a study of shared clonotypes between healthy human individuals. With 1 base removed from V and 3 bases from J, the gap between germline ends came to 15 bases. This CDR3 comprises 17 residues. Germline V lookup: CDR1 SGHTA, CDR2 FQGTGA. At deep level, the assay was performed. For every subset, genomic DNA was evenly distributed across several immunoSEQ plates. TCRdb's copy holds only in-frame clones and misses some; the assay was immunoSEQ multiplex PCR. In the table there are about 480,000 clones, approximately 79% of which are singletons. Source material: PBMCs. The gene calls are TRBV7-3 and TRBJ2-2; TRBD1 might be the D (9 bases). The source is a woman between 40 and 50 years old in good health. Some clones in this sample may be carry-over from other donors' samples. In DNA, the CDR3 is TGTGCCAGCAGCTTAATAGCGGGACAGGGAGACACCGGGGAGCTGTTTTTT. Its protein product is CASSLIAGQGDTGELFF.